These T cell receptor beta chains were read from a single sample in a study of shared clonotypes between healthy human individuals. Measured with immunoSEQ multiplex PCR; TCRdb has only the in-frame clones, and not every one. The sample contains 1 million to 1.2 million clones, 70% to 85% of which appear only once. Sequenced sample: memory CD4+ T cells from PBMCs. These receptors were collected from a man in his late teens or twenties in good health. Some clones in this sample may be carry-over from other donors' samples. CDR3s include the opening cysteine and the closing phenylalanine or tryptophan. The D gene is left open where the match is weak. Clone size appears in some rows only: once, few, many, or a class for an expanded clone.

size	J	V	D	DNA	CDR3
NA	TRBJ2-1	TRBV5-1	TRBD2	TGCGCCAGCAGCTCCCTTGGGTGGAGCGGGGAGCGAGAGCAGTTCTTC	CASSSLGWSGEREQFF
NA	TRBJ2-7	TRBV28	NA	TGTGCCAGCAACAGCGCCCCCTACGAGCAGTACTTC	CASNSAPYEQYF
NA	TRBJ2-1	TRBV7-6	NA	TGTGCCAGCAGCTTAAAGTCGGGGGTTGAGCAGTTCTTC	CASSLKSGVEQFF
once	TRBJ2-1	TRBV2	NA	TGTGCCAGCAGGTCTATGAATGAGCAGTTCTTC	CASRSMNEQFF
NA	TRBJ1-1	TRBV28	NA	TGTGCCAGCCCGGGCAGCGGGGGTCAAACTGAAGCTTTCTTT	CASPGSGGQTEAFF
NA	TRBJ2-1	TRBV30	NA	TGTGCCTGGAGTCCTACCCACCTTACTGAGCAGTTCTTC	CAWSPTHLTEQFF
once	TRBJ1-4	TRBV5-1	TRBD1	TGCGCCAGCAAAGTGACAGGGGGTGAAAAACTGTTTTTT	CASKVTGGEKLFF
NA	TRBJ2-1	TRBV30	NA	TGTGCCTGGAGTGGGCTAGACAATGAGCAGTTCTTC	CAWSGLDNEQFF
NA	TRBJ1-1	TRBV6-1	NA	TGTGCCAGCAGTGAAACGGGCTGGGCGACTTTCTTT	CASSETGWATFF
NA	TRBJ1-2	TRBV7-2	TRBD1	TGTGCCAGCAGCTTAAGTCCGCAGGGGGCTTTTGGCTACACCTTC	CASSLSPQGAFGYTF
NA	TRBJ2-3	TRBV7-2	NA	TGTGCCAGCAGCTTACTAGGGAGAGATACGCAGTATTTT	CASSLLGRDTQYF
once	TRBJ2-7	TRBV7-2	NA	TGTGCCAGCAGCTTGACAGACTGGACCGAGCAGTACTTC	CASSLTDWTEQYF
NA	TRBJ2-5	TRBV14	NA	TGTGCCAGCAGCCATGGCCGGATCCAAGAGACCCAGTACTTC	CASSHGRIQETQYF
NA	TRBJ2-5	TRBV9	NA	TGTGCCAGCAGCGTAGGAGGCGCCCAAGAGACCCAGTACTTC	CASSVGGAQETQYF
NA	TRBJ2-1	TRBV11-2	NA	TGTGCCAGCAGCTTAGTGCTGGCTGGTGAGCAGTTCTTC	CASSLVLAGEQFF
NA	TRBJ2-7	TRBV2	TRBD2	TGTGCCAGCAGTCCAATTCTAGCGGGGGGCTCCTACGAGCAGTACTTC	CASSPILAGGSYEQYF
few	TRBJ2-7	TRBV10-2	NA	TGCGCCAGCGAGCCCGCCAGGGTTACCTACGAGCAGTACTTC	CASEPARVTYEQYF
NA	TRBJ2-5	TRBV5-6	NA	TGTGCCAGCAGCCCACGCCCAAACCCCGGGGAGACCCAGTACTTC	CASSPRPNPGETQYF
NA	TRBJ2-7	TRBV28	TRBD1	TGTGCCAGCAGTTTCCCTCTACAGGGGGGCTCCTACGAGCAGTACTTC	CASSFPLQGGSYEQYF
NA	TRBJ2-4	TRBV30	NA	TGTGCCTTGGAGGGTGAGCGACGCATTCAGTACTTC	CALEGERRIQYF
once	TRBJ2-1	TRBV4-3	TRBD2	TGCGCCAGCAGCCAAGCAGGGACTAGCGGGAGCTCCTACAATGAGCAGTTCTTC	CASSQAGTSGSSYNEQFF
NA	TRBJ2-4	TRBV27	TRBD2	TGTGCCAGCAGTGAATTTGGGGGACTAGCGGGAGGGGTAGGGGCCAAAAACATTCAGTACTTC	CASSEFGGLAGGVGAKNIQYF
once	TRBJ1-2	TRBV30	NA	TGTGCCTGGAGTATAGGTTTTTGGTACACCTTC	CAWSIGFWYTF
NA	TRBJ1-2	TRBV7-9	TRBD1	TGTGCCAGCAGCTCACAGGGGATTGGGGGCTACACCTTC	CASSSQGIGGYTF
NA	TRBJ2-4	TRBV9	NA	TGTGCCAGCAGCGTCCCAGGGGGAGGAAACATTCAGTACTTC	CASSVPGGGNIQYF
NA	TRBJ2-5	TRBV28	TRBD1	TGTGCCAGCAGTTCCGGACAGGGTGAGGGAGAGACCCAGTACTTC	CASSSGQGEGETQYF
once	TRBJ1-5	TRBV27	NA	TGTGCCAGCAGTGCCCGGCAGGGCAATCAGCCCCAGCATTTT	CASSARQGNQPQHF
NA	TRBJ2-1	TRBV4-1	NA	TGCGCCAGCAGCCAAGGGACTCTTCGCTCCTACAATGAGCAGTTCTTC	CASSQGTLRSYNEQFF